These 10 T cell receptor beta chains came from one sample sequenced in a study of OX40 agonist ivuxolimab in advanced cancers. TCRdb keeps only in-frame clones here, not all; method: immunoSEQ multiplex PCR. The repertoire holds tens of thousands of clones, with about 91% as singletons. Sequenced material: CD4+ or CD8+ T cells sorted from blood, taken in a trial of the OX40 agonist ivuxolimab. The receptor set was obtained from an adult with an advanced solid tumor such as melanoma, head and neck, liver or kidney cancer.

In its sample, this clone was seen a few times. This chain links TRBV2 with TRBJ1-5; D gene ambiguous. The germline CDR1 and CDR2 sequences are SNHLY and FYNNEI. The CDR3 has 17 amino acids. The V and J ends lost 7 bases and 4 bases respectively, with 23 bases between them. The DNA of the CDR3 is TGTGCCAGCACCACCCTGGGAGGCTACCACGGAAATCAGCCCCAGCATTTT. It yields the protein CASTTLGGYHGNQPQHF.

The gene calls are TRBV5-1 and TRBJ1-1; weak D call: TRBD1 (6 bases). The length of the CDR3 is 14 residues. Germline V lookup: CDR1 SGHRS, CDR2 YFSETQ. Trimming removed 1 base from V and 3 bases from J, with 10 bases in between. CDR3: CASSLTGRDTEAFF. CDR3 coding DNA: TGCGCCAGCAGCTTGACAGGGAGGGACACTGAAGCTTTCTTT.

The V and J genes are TRBV30 and TRBJ1-5; no clear D. The CDR3 loop spans 13 amino acids. V was trimmed by 0 bases and J by 3 bases, leaving 6 bases between them. Germline loops: CDR1 GTSNPN, CDR2 SVGIG (reference sequence). The CDR3 DNA follows: TGTGCCTGGAGTGTGGGAAACAATCAGCCCCAGCATTTT. It yields the protein CAWSVGNNQPQHF. Full variable domain (outside the CDR3, taken from reference TRBV30 and TRBJ1-5): SQTIHQWPATLVQPVGSPLSLECTVEGTSNPNLYWYRQAAGRGLQLLFYSVGIGQISSEVPQNLSASRPQDRQFILSSKKLLLSDSGFYLCAWSVGNNQPQHFGDGTRLSIL.

The CDR3 sequence is CSAGGAGEQYF. The DNA for the CDR3 is TGCAGCGCCGGCGGGGCCGGCGAGCAGTACTTC. The V gene is TRBV29-1, the J gene TRBJ2-7, with D possibly matching TRBD2 (6 bases). The CDR3 runs to 11 residues. V lost 7 bases and J 6 bases, leaving 13 bases between the germline ends. Per the germline V gene, CDR1 is SQVTM and CDR2 is ANQGSEA.

The chain joins TRBV12-1 to TRBJ2-5; the D call TRBD1 from the table was never checked on the DNA. TRBV12-1 represents a pseudogene. CDR3 size: 13 residues. Here the CDR3 reads CASSFRSGETQYF. Here the CDR3 DNA reads TGTGCCAGCAGCTTTCGTTCAGGGGAGACCCAGTACTTC.

This clone was picked up one time. The DNA for the CDR3 is TGCAGCGTTGCTACAGGGGAGAATCAGCCCCAGCATTTT. Its translation is CSVATGENQPQHF. V is TRBV29-1 and J is TRBJ1-5, with 7 nucleotides matching TRBD1. Germline trimming cut 4 bases from V and 4 bases from J; bases unmatched to any gene: 4. Germline CDR1 SQVTM, CDR2 ANQGSEA. The CDR3 extends over 13 amino acids. The complete variable domain, with remaining parts taken from reference TRBV29-1 and TRBJ1-5, reads SAVISQKPSRDICQRGTSLTIQCQVDSQVTMMFWYRQQPGQSLTLIATANQGSEATYESGFVIDKFPISRPNLTFSTLTVSNMSPEDSSIYLCSVATGENQPQHFGDGTRLSIL.

The genes are TRBV5-8 and TRBJ2-3; the match to TRBD2 covers 11 bases. The CDR3 sequence is 15 residues long. V gave up 4 bases and J gave up 4 bases; unmatched junction bases: 5. Per the germline V gene, CDR1 is SGHTS and CDR2 is YDEGEE. CDR3 DNA: TGTGCCAGCAGCCGTAGCGGGGGGGAGGCAGATACGCAGTATTTT. Translation: CASSRSGGEADTQYF.

V usage is TRBV15 and J usage is TRBJ1-3; D remains unclear. The CDR3 runs 14 residues. CDR1 and CDR2 (germline): LNHNV, YYDKDF (reference sequence). V was pared by 5 bases and J by 0 bases, with 8 bases between. In DNA form, the CDR3 reads TGTGCCACCAGCGGCTACGGCTCTGGAAACACCATATATTTT. Its translation is CATSGYGSGNTIYF. The full variable domain, completed using reference TRBV15 and TRBJ1-3, is DAMVIQNPRYQVTQFGKPVTLSCSQTLNHNVMYWYQQKSSQAPKLLFHYYDKDFNNEADTPDNFQSRRPNTSFCFLDIRSPGLGDTAMYLCATSGYGSGNTIYFGEGSWLTVV.

The chain is built from TRBV5-4 and TRBJ2-2, with 7 bases matching TRBD1. The CDR3 runs to 13 residues. The germline V gene encodes CDR1 SGHNT and CDR2 YYREEE (reference sequence). V was clipped by 4 bases and J by 6 bases; unmatched bases: 3. The DNA for the CDR3 is TGTGCCAGCAGCCCACAGGGGTCCGGGGAGCTGTTTTTT. This gives the protein CASSPQGSGELFF. Together with reference TRBV5-4 and TRBJ2-2, the CDR3 gives the full variable domain: ETGVTQSPTHLIKTRGQQVTLRCSSQSGHNTVSWYQQALGQGPQFIFQYYREEENGRGNFPPRFSGLQFPNYSSELNVNALELDDSALYLCASSPQGSGELFFGEGSRLTVL.

The gene calls are TRBV19 and TRBJ2-2, with D maybe TRBD2 (7 bases). Germline loops: CDR1 LNHDA, CDR2 SQIVND (reference sequence). V was shortened by 7 bases and J by 1 base, with 19 bases between the two germline ends. This CDR3 spans 17 amino acids. The CDR3 DNA sequence: TGTGCCAGTAAGGAGCCCAGCGGGACACTGAACACCGGGGAGCTGTTTTTT. It specifies CASKEPSGTLNTGELFF.